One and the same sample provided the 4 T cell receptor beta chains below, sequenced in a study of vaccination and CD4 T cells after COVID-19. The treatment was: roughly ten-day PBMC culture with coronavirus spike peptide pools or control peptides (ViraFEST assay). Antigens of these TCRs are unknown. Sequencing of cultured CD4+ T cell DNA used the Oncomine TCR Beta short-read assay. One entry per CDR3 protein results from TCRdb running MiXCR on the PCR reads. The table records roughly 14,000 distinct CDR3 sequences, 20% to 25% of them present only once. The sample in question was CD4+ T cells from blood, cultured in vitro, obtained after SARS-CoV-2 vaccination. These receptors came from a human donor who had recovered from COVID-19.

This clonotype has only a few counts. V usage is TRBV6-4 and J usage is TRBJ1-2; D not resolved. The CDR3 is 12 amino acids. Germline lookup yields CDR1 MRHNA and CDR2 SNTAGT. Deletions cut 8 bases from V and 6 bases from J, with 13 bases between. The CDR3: CASFLRGHGYTF. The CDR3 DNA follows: TGTGCCAGCTTCCTACGGGGTCATGGCTACACCTTC.

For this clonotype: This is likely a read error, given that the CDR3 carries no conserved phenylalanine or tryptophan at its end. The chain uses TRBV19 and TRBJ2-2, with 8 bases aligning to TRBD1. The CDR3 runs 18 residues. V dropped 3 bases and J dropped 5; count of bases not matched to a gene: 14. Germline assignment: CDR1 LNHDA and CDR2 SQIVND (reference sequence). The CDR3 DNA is TGTGCCAGTAGTATTCTTCGGCCAGGGGGCGGGAAAACCGGGGAGCTGTTTTAT. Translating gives CASSILRPGGGKTGELFY.

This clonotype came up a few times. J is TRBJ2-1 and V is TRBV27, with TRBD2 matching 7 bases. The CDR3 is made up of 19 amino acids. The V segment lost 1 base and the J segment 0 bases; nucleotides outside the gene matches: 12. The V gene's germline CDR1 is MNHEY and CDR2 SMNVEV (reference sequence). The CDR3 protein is CASSLFPLLRESSYNEQFF. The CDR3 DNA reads TGTGCCAGCAGTTTATTTCCCCTTTTGCGGGAGAGCTCCTACAATGAGCAGTTCTTC.

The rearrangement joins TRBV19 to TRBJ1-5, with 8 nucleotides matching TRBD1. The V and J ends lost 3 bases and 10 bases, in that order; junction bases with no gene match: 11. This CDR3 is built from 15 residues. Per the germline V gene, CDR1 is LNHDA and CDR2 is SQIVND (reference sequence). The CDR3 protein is CASSMTRDRNLPQHF. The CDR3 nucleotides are TGTGCCAGTAGTATGACACGGGACAGGAATCTTCCCCAGCATTTT. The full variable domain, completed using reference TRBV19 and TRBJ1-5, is DGGITQSPKYLFRKEGQNVTLSCEQNLNHDAMYWYRQDPGQGLRLIYYSQIVNDFQKGDIAEGYSVSREKKESFPLTVTSAQKNPTAFYLCASSMTRDRNLPQHFGDGTRLSIL.